These 23 T cell receptor beta chains share one sample of origin, sequenced in a study of breast tumors, draining lymph nodes, adjacent tissues. Using its own MiXCR run on the multiplex PCR reads, TCRdb lists one record per CDR3 protein. The table lists tens of thousands of distinct CDR3 sequences, roughly 69% of them singletons. The sample comprised breast tumor tissue. Every receptor here comes from a female donor with breast cancer. Some clones in this sample may be carry-over from other donors' samples.

The CDR3 reads CASSFEGLVGGELFF. CDR3 nucleotides: TGTGCCAGCAGTTTTGAGGGGCTAGTCGGCGGGGAGCTGTTTTTT. V usage is TRBV12-3 or TRBV12-4 and J usage is TRBJ2-2; D is perhaps TRBD1 or TRBD2 (5 bases each). Trimming cost V 3 bases and J 7 bases, with 15 bases left between them. The CDR3 is 15 amino acids.

J is TRBJ2-1 and V is TRBV9; 15 bases fit TRBD2. The CDR3 totals 19 residues. Germline-derived CDR1 and CDR2 are SGDLS and YYNGEE. Trimming took 5 bases from V and 2 from J; bases not matched to a gene: 11. CDR3 sequence: CASRLGTSGRSRTYNEQFF. The CDR3 nucleotides are TGTGCCAGCAGGCTAGGGACTAGCGGGAGGAGTAGGACCTACAATGAGCAGTTCTTC.

The V gene is TRBV29-1, the J gene TRBJ2-5, with 9 bases matching TRBD2. Unmatched junction bases numbered 18, after V lost 7 bases and J lost 3 bases. Germline values: CDR1 SQVTM, CDR2 ANQGSEA. This CDR3 comprises 17 residues. The CDR3 DNA is TGCAGCGAGAACACAGGCTTGAGTGAGCGGGGGGAAGAGACCCAGTACTTC. It translates to CSENTGLSERGEETQYF.

V is TRBV15 and J is TRBJ2-7, with D possibly matching TRBD1 (5 bases). V lost 6 bases, J lost 5 bases, and 17 bases lay in between. The CDR3 has 14 amino acids. Germline V CDR1 and CDR2: LNHNV, YYDKDF (reference sequence). The CDR3 region has the DNA TGTGCCACCAGGATGGGCAGGGAAGGCGACGAGCAGTACTTC. It codes for CATRMGREGDEQYF.

This clonotype is medium-sized. The chain couples TRBV6-7 to TRBJ1-2; a weak D match, TRBD1 (6 bases). TRBV6-7 is an open reading frame whose function is uncertain. The CDR3 extends over 13 amino acids. V was trimmed by 1 base and J by 4 bases, leaving 7 bases between them. CDR3 region: CASSYLGAYGYTF. The CDR3 bases are TGTGCCAGCAGTTACTTGGGGGCCTATGGCTACACCTTC.

This rearrangement joins TRBV2 to TRBJ1-5; D gene uncertain. The CDR3 is 15 amino acids. Germline V gene sequence: CDR1 SNHLY, CDR2 FYNNEI. V lost 4 bases, J lost 2 bases, and 12 bases lay in between. CDR3: CASSGSVGGNQPQHF. The CDR3 DNA reads as TGTGCCAGCAGTGGGTCTGTCGGTGGCAATCAGCCCCAGCATTTT.

This clonotype was detected once. This likely comes from a read error, as the CDR3 has no conserved phenylalanine or tryptophan at its end. The rearrangement joins TRBV7-8 to TRBJ1-2; 11 bases align to TRBD1. V lost 0 bases, J lost 6 bases, and 0 bases stayed unmatched. Germline V lookup: CDR1 SGHVS, CDR2 FQNEAQ. The CDR3 sequence is 14 residues long. Written as DNA, the CDR3 is TGTGCCAGCAGCTTAGCGGACAGGGGGCATGGCTACACCCTC. It translates to CASSLADRGHGYTL.

The chain has TRBV15 and TRBJ2-7; D is unclear. CDR3 length: 14 residues. Per the germline V gene, CDR1 is LNHNV and CDR2 is YYDKDF (reference sequence). V gave up 9 bases and J gave up 0 bases, with 15 bases separating them. The CDR3 loop is CATRRPGSSYEQYF. DNA for the CDR3: TGTGCCACAAGACGACCCGGGTCCTCCTACGAGCAGTACTTC.

The chain is built from TRBV6-1 and TRBJ1-2; D gene uncertain. The V end lost 5 bases, the J end lost 3 bases, and 13 bases lay between the germline ends. From germline, CDR1 is MNHNS and CDR2 SASEGT. The CDR3 runs 14 residues. The CDR3 region has the DNA TGTGCCAGCAGTCTTCGGCAGACGTACTATGGCTACACCTTC. Its translation is CASSLRQTYYGYTF.

The chain employs TRBV4-2 and TRBJ1-3, with a weak D call TRBD1 (6 bases). The V end lost 1 base, the J end lost 3 bases, and 13 bases lay between the germline ends. Germline CDR1 and CDR2: LGHNA and YNFKEQ. The CDR3 covers 16 residues. The CDR3 here is CASSQVSQGGGNTIYF. The CDR3 DNA sequence: TGTGCCAGCAGCCAAGTATCACAGGGAGGTGGAAACACCATATATTTT.

This clonotype was seen once. The CDR3 here is CASSSKAGGVYEQYF. The CDR3 DNA reads TGTGCCAGCAGCTCAAAGGCGGGAGGGGTATACGAGCAGTACTTC. This chain joins TRBV7-2 and TRBJ2-7, with TRBD2 identical over 9 bases. Germline V gene lookup returns CDR1 SGHTA and CDR2 FQGNSA. The CDR3 is 15 amino acids. V dropped 4 bases and J dropped 4; count of bases not matched to a gene: 8.

This chain connects TRBV4-2 to TRBJ1-5; no definite D call. This CDR3 spans 16 amino acids. Germline V gene data show CDR1 as LGHNA and CDR2 as YNFKEQ. V was shortened by 0 bases and J by 1 base, with 10 bases between the two germline ends. The DNA of the CDR3 is TGTGCCAGCAGCCAAGAAACCGGACGGAGCAATCAGCCCCAGCATTTT. Encoded protein: CASSQETGRSNQPQHF.

J is TRBJ2-3 and V is TRBV25-1, with TRBD2 matching 9 bases. The CDR3 totals 15 residues. CDR1 MGHDK and CDR2 SYGVNS come from the germline V gene. The V segment lost 4 bases and the J segment 4 bases; nucleotides outside the gene matches: 6. The CDR3 region has the DNA TGTGCCAGCAGTGCCCTAGCGGGAATTGCAGATACGCAGTATTTT. It encodes CASSALAGIADTQYF.

V is TRBV2 and J is TRBJ2-3; 8 positions match TRBD2. Germline V lookup: CDR1 SNHLY, CDR2 FYNNEI. The CDR3 is made up of 15 amino acids. V lost 4 bases to trimming and J lost 6 bases; unmatched junction nucleotides: 9. The CDR3 is CASSGISGEYDTQYF. Here the CDR3 DNA reads TGTGCCAGCAGTGGAATTAGCGGGGAATATGATACGCAGTATTTT.

V is TRBV6-5 and J is TRBJ1-4; a weak D match, TRBD1 (5 bases). The germline gives CDR1 MNHEY, CDR2 SVGAGI. Between the trimmed V and J ends, which lost 6 bases and 5 bases, there was a span of 13 bases. The CDR3 covers 14 residues. The CDR3 protein is CASRSTVRNEKLFF. CDR3 in DNA: TGTGCCAGCAGATCGACAGTGCGCAATGAAAAACTGTTTTTT.

This clonotype occurred many times. A read error is possible here, since a much larger clone lies one base away. The V call is TRBV5-1, the J call TRBJ2-5; D possibly corresponds to TRBD1 (5 bases). Germline CDR1 SGHRS, CDR2 YFSETQ. The CDR3 totals 14 residues. The CDR3 bases are TGCGCCAGCAGCTTGCCGAATCTAGACAGCCAGAGGTGCTTC. Its protein is CASSLPNLDSQRCF.

This sequence joins TRBV10-2 and TRBJ1-2; TRBD1 agrees at 7 bases. CDR1 and CDR2 from the germline V gene are WSHSY and SAAADI. V gave up 4 bases and J gave up 6 bases; unmatched junction bases: 8. This CDR3 has 14 amino acids. The CDR3: CASSGGGGWNGYTF. CDR3 coding DNA: TGCGCCAGCAGTGGTGGAGGGGGCTGGAATGGCTACACCTTC.

V is TRBV5-1 and J is TRBJ2-7, with 11 nucleotides matching TRBD2. CDR3 length: 12 residues. The V gene's germline CDR1 is SGHRS and CDR2 YFSETQ. V shed 7 bases, J shed 3 bases, and the junction held 0 bases outside the gene matches. This CDR3 is CASGLAGYEQYF. CDR3 DNA sequence: TGCGCCAGCGGACTAGCGGGCTACGAGCAGTACTTC.

This clonotype appeared many times. One end of the junction does not line up with germline, which may come from a read error. This sequence joins TRBV7-8 and TRBJ1-2, with unresolved D. The germline CDR1 and CDR2 sequences are SGHVS and FQNEAQ. The CDR3 has 15 residues. The CDR3 reads CASSLALGPNYGYPF. The DNA for the CDR3 is TGTGCCAGCAGCTTAGCGTTAGGCCCTAACTATGGCTACCCCTTC.

This clonotype was found once. The gene calls are TRBV20-1 and TRBJ2-1; 7 bases are a match to TRBD2. Germline trimming cut 1 base from V and 7 bases from J; bases unmatched to any gene: 1. This CDR3 spans 12 amino acids. CDR1 DFQATT and CDR2 SNEGSKA come from the germline V gene (reference sequence). CDR3 in amino acids: CSARAGRNEQFF. CDR3 coding DNA: TGCAGTGCTAGAGCCGGGAGGAATGAGCAGTTCTTC.

J is TRBJ1-5 and V is TRBV29-1, with 7 bases aligning to TRBD1. The CDR3 runs 13 residues. V trimming: 8 bases; J trimming: 5 bases; junction bases outside the gene matches: 9. CDR1 SQVTM and CDR2 ANQGSEA come from the germline V gene. The CDR3 sequence: CSTKGGGDQPQHF. The CDR3 region has the DNA TGCAGCACCAAAGGAGGGGGCGATCAGCCCCAGCATTTT.

The chain combines TRBV20-1 with TRBJ2-3; either TRBD1 or TRBD2 may fit D (5 bases each). This CDR3 is 13 amino acids long. The V end lost 3 bases, the J end lost 6 bases, and 13 bases lay between the germline ends. The germline V gene has CDR1 DFQATT and CDR2 SNEGSKA (reference sequence). CDR3 nucleotide sequence: TGCAGTGCTAGGGGACCTTTACAGGATACGCAGTATTTT. Protein sequence: CSARGPLQDTQYF.

The chain uses TRBV7-8 and TRBJ2-1; D might be TRBD1 or TRBD2, each matching 5 bases. Per the germline V gene, CDR1 is SGHVS and CDR2 is FQNEAQ. This CDR3 comprises 14 residues. V was clipped by 5 bases and J by 6 bases, with 14 bases between them. The CDR3 reads CASSNPGRSNEQFF. DNA for the CDR3: TGTGCCAGCAGCAACCCGGGACGGAGCAATGAGCAGTTCTTC.